The subject of this entry is one T cell receptor beta chain. What it binds is unknown. This specimen belongs to a study of T cells in Graves' hyperthyroidism and ophthalmopathy. Whole-study findings and limits: A 13 V-J model separated ophthalmopathy from stable hyperthyroidism.

CDR3 size: 16 residues. The germline V and J ends were trimmed by 0 bases and 0 bases, with 12 bases remaining between them. Germline lookup yields CDR1 LGHDT and CDR2 YNNKEL (reference sequence). Amplified TCR beta CDR3 regions derived from RNA transcripts. First-round RT-PCR with HTBI primers amplified the TCR CDR3 region. MiXCR, applied by TCRdb to the multiplex PCR reads, yields one record per CDR3 protein. The sample shows some 300,000 distinct CDR3 sequences, around a sixth of them seen only once. This TCR was recovered from a man aged 25-45 years with Graves' hyperthyroidism. The sequenced material came from blood. The rearrangement uses TRBV3-1 and TRBJ2-7; D not resolved. The CDR3 protein is CASSQDLGFSSYEQYF. CDR3 coding DNA: TGTGCCAGCAGCCAAGATTTAGGCTTCAGCTCCTACGAGCAGTACTTC.